This TCR beta chain originates from a study of T cell responses to AZD1222 COVID-19 vaccine (TCRdb year 2021). Context from the whole study: TCR sequencing covered over 230 trial participants: 207 given two doses of AZD1222 and around 26 given two doses of MenACWY control vaccine. Trial participants were enrolled into age subgroups of 18-55, 56-69 and 70-plus years, which contained around 140, 26 and 57 TCR-sequenced participants, respectively. What the authors observed across the whole study: Participants were mostly white British and included more females than males, and it was suggested by the authors that clonal diversity may have been underestimated. Conclusions about previously exposed vaccinees are limited because only six or seven AZD1222 recipients were SARS-CoV-2 seropositive at baseline. The 56-69-year group was small, and its depth increase did not reach significance, likely because of low power. Spike-specific TCR breadth and depth rose significantly after two AZD1222 doses compared with day 0 and with MenACWY recipients. Epitopes outside the regions mutated in the B.1.351 and B.1.1.7 variants were reportedly recognized by nearly half of the unique spike-specific TCRs. The vaccine-associated CD4 TCRs covered the entire spike protein, and the dominant responses fell in regions 160-218 and 743-854. Because no day 14 peak-response samples were available, repertoires were characterized only after the peak T cell response.

The CDR3 regions of human TCRbeta chains were analyzed by immunosequencing. The paper's data handling went like this. TCRs in the repertoires were compared against a reference library of SARS-CoV-2-specific TCRs that had been generated with the MIRA antigen-specificity platform. Breadth was defined as the fraction of unique TCRs that were SARS-CoV-2-associated. Depth was defined as the fraction of total T cells that were SARS-CoV-2-associated. Using the MIRA data, each spike-specific TCR was assigned both to the spike region to which the TCR was reactive and to a CD4 or CD8 class. Log10-transformed breadth and depth values were compared by one-way ANOVA with Sidak's multiple comparisons tests. The immuneACCESS repertoire file appears here via TCRdb, limited to in-frame rearrangements. These files lack a portion of the clones; in checked studies, under half of the deficit traces to unresolved V genes, and the cause of the others is not known. V and J calls and clone size follow that table, whereas D and trimming were derived from the DNA. The sample table contains 42,000 or so clones; only one count was recorded for 88% of them. Of the sample, around a quarter falls within the top ten clones.

From cysteine to phenylalanine, the CDR3 is 16 amino acids long. The sequence is cut down to CDR3 DNA, 48 bases in frame from base 1. V loses 0 bases of germline sequence and J loses 0 bases, and the interval between the two ends is 11 bases. Based on the germline V gene, the CDR1 and CDR2 sequences are SGHDN and FVKESK. Sample time point, as interpreted from the label and publication: about 28 days (+/-7) after the second vaccine dose. The treatment or condition tag for this specimen amounts to: meningococcal conjugate vaccine given as trial control. Samples from vaccinated people were obtained from the UK trials COV001 and COV002, which included a single-blind randomized controlled phase 2/3 trial of AZD1222 (ChAdOx1 nCoV-19) in healthy adults. For TCRbeta chain sequencing, PBMC samples from trial participants were taken at day 0 and at day 28 after the second dose. Points on this clone: What antigen it recognizes has not been identified. There are no base qualities to consult, and no much larger clone falls within one base. Distinct nucleotide sequences in the sample also encode this CDR3.

The sequencing here drew on peripheral blood, taken 28 days after the second dose of the MenACWY control vaccine. The chain links TRBV14 with TRBJ1-2; the D region possibly corresponds to TRBD1 (5 bases align). This sequence originates from an adult who received the MenACWY meningococcal vaccine as a control. DNA sequence: TGTGCCAGCAGCCAAGAAAGAGACAGTTCTAACTATGGCTACACCTTC. Translated, this is CASSQERDSSNYGYTF.